The sample holds many counts of the clone carrying this T cell receptor (beta chain). Its target is unknown. Each single cDNA molecule received a unique molecular identifier. TCRdb re-derived calls from the 5' RACE reads in MiXCR, one entry per CDR3 protein. Of tens of thousands of distinct CDR3 sequences listed, less than 15% are singletons. This specimen comes from a study of early T cells in non-severe SARS-CoV-2 infection. Study summary: Investigators sequenced bulk RNA drawn from unsorted whole blood, and chains remained unpaired. Study conclusions and caveats: Matches to VDJdb favored anti-spike CD8 responses and missed private and CD4 specificities.

The CDR3 covers 13 residues. The ends were cut back, 11 bases at V and 4 bases at J, with 15 bases in the middle. Looked up from germline, CDR1 is ENHRY and CDR2 is SYGVKD. The sequence was collected from an adult who was a healthcare worker with PCR-confirmed SARS-CoV-2 infection or an uninfected control (not recorded which). Sequences were obtained from whole blood. The chain combines TRBV10-3 with TRBJ1-5; the D gene is possibly TRBD1 (6 bases). The CDR3 is CASAQQGNQPQHF. The CDR3 DNA reads as TGTGCCTCCGCCCAACAGGGAAATCAGCCCCAGCATTTT.